What follows are 19 T cell receptor beta chains derived from one specimen sequenced in a study of T-cell reconstitution after alpha-beta-depleted transplantation in children. Library preparation (for TCRbeta) was performed with unique molecular identifiers. Using its own MiXCR run on the PCR reads, TCRdb lists one record per CDR3 protein. The sample yields roughly 670,000 distinct CDR3 sequences, about an eighth seen once. This sample comprised PBMCs, obtained before TCRalphabeta/CD19-depleted stem cell transplant. Receptors were obtained from a girl aged 2 to 9 with congenital amegakaryocytic thrombocytopenia, due to receive a stem cell transplant.

The sample holds many counts of this clonotype. This rearrangement joins TRBV15 to TRBJ2-7; no clear D. Trimming stripped 0 bases from V and 5 bases from J, with 14 bases between. The CDR3 runs 15 residues. Germline CDR1 reads LNHNV; CDR2 reads YYDKDF (reference sequence). The CDR3 is CATSRDSRPADEQYF. The CDR3 DNA is TGTGCCACCAGCAGAGACTCGCGGCCAGCAGACGAGCAGTACTTC. The full variable domain, completed using reference TRBV15 and TRBJ2-7, is DAMVIQNPRYQVTQFGKPVTLSCSQTLNHNVMYWYQQKSSQAPKLLFHYYDKDFNNEADTPDNFQSRRPNTSFCFLDIRSPGLGDTAMYLCATSRDSRPADEQYFGPGTRLTVT.

This clonotype was seen many times. V is TRBV5-1 and J is TRBJ2-1; TRBD2 agrees at 15 bases. After removal of 4 bases from V and 3 bases from J, the junction contained 8 bases not matched to a gene. Germline CDR1 and CDR2: SGHRS and YFSETQ. The CDR3 sequence is 18 residues long. CDR3 bases: TGCGCCAGCAGCCTAGGACTAGCGGGAGGGTATGGCTACAATGAGCAGTTCTTC. It codes for CASSLGLAGGYGYNEQFF.

J is TRBJ2-1 and V is TRBV4-1; D is possibly TRBD1 (5 bases). V was shortened by 1 base and J by 3 bases, with 7 bases between the two germline ends. Germline CDR1 MGHRA, CDR2 YSYEKL. This CDR3 has 14 residues. CDR3 bases: TGCGCCAGCAGCCAAGCGGACAACTACAATGAGCAGTTCTTC. Translated, it gives CASSQADNYNEQFF.

The J gene is TRBJ2-7, the V gene TRBV28; possibly TRBD1 or TRBD2 for D (5 bases each). The CDR3 runs 15 residues. Trimming took off 6 bases at V and 2 bases at J, with 17 bases between the two ends. CDR1 and CDR2 (germline): MDHEN, SYDVKM. In DNA form, the CDR3 reads TGTGCCAGCAGAATGGGACCCCTGGTTACCTACGAGCAGTACTTC. Amino acid sequence: CASRMGPLVTYEQYF.

CDR3 loop: CASRPAGGYNEQFF. The CDR3 bases are TGCGCCAGCAGACCCGCGGGGGGATACAATGAGCAGTTCTTC. The J gene is TRBJ2-1, the V gene TRBV10-2; 8 bases are a match to TRBD2. Germline-derived CDR1 and CDR2 are WSHSY and SAAADI. There are 14 residues in the CDR3. V was clipped by 6 bases and J by 4 bases; unmatched bases: 5.

This clonotype was seen ten or more times. The chain has TRBV29-1 and TRBJ2-2; 7 bases line up with TRBD2. CDR1 and CDR2 from the germline V gene are SQVTM and ANQGSEA. The CDR3 runs 14 residues. V lost 6 bases to trimming and J lost 0 bases; unmatched junction nucleotides: 4. The CDR3 region has the DNA TGCAGCGTCGGGCTAGCGGCGAACACCGGGGAGCTGTTTTTT. Protein sequence: CSVGLAANTGELFF.

In its sample, this clonotype was seen many times. The gene calls are TRBV20-1 and TRBJ2-1, with D possibly being TRBD1 (5 bases). CDR1 is DFQATT, CDR2 SNEGSKA, per germline (reference sequence). The V end was cut by 6 bases, the J end by 0 bases, with 12 bases between. CDR3 length: 14 amino acids. The CDR3: CSARTGASYNEQFF. CDR3 nucleotides: TGCAGTGCCCGAACAGGAGCCTCCTACAATGAGCAGTTCTTC.

This clonotype was found many times. The J gene is TRBJ2-3, the V gene TRBV18; 9 positions match TRBD2. From germline, CDR1 is KGHSH and CDR2 LQKENI. The CDR3 runs 17 residues. The trim removed 5 bases at V and 4 bases at J, leaving 13 bases unmatched. The CDR3 nucleotides are TGTGCCAGCTCATCACGGACGGCTAGCGGGATATCAGATACGCAGTATTTT. The encoded protein is CASSSRTASGISDTQYF. Combining the CDR3 with reference TRBV18 and TRBJ2-3 gives the whole variable domain NAGVMQNPRHLVRRRGQEARLRCSPMKGHSHVYWYRQLPEEGLKFMVYLQKENIIDESGMPKERFSAEFPKEGPSILRIQQVVRGDSAAYFCASSSRTASGISDTQYFGPGTRLTVL.

This clonotype has at least ten counts. The J gene is TRBJ2-6, the V gene TRBV3-1, with D uncertain. Between the trimmed V and J ends, which lost 1 base and 0 bases, there was a span of 10 bases. Germline lookup yields CDR1 LGHDT and CDR2 YNNKEL (reference sequence). CDR3 size: 17 residues. CDR3 region: CASSQGKNRSGANVLTF. The CDR3 DNA is TGTGCCAGCAGCCAAGGCAAAAACCGCTCTGGGGCCAACGTCCTGACTTTC.

This clonotype was recorded at least ten times. The chain uses TRBV12-3 or TRBV12-4 and TRBJ2-1, with 7 bases identical to TRBD2. The V gene end was trimmed by 1 base and the J gene end by 7 bases; junction bases not matched to a gene: 4. This CDR3 region has 14 residues. The CDR3 DNA follows: TGTGCCAGCAGTTTAGGGCGGGGGAGAAATGAGCAGTTCTTC. It specifies CASSLGRGRNEQFF.

In this sample, this clonotype turned up many times. This chain joins TRBV5-1 and TRBJ2-3; TRBD1 might be the D (5 bases). This CDR3 is 13 amino acids long. Per germline, CDR1 SGHRS and CDR2 YFSETQ. V was pared by 0 bases and J by 14 bases, with 16 bases between. CDR3 residues: CASSLGEGAQLYF. CDR3 coding DNA: TGCGCCAGCAGCTTGGGAGAAGGGGCGCAGCTGTATTTT.

The genes are TRBV5-6 and TRBJ2-1, with a tentative D call TRBD2 (5 bases). This CDR3 is built from 15 residues. CDR1 and CDR2 from the germline V gene are SGHDT and YYEEEE. The V and J ends lost 2 bases and 9 bases respectively, with 18 bases between them. DNA of the CDR3: TGTGCCAGCAGCTTTGTCCTAGAGGGTCGGAGTGAGCAGTTCTTC. Encoded protein: CASSFVLEGRSEQFF.

Ten or more counts support this clonotype. A much larger clone lies a single base off, so this may be a read error. This chain uses TRBV12-3 or TRBV12-4 with TRBJ2-7; D is unresolved. This CDR3 is 11 amino acids long. CDR3 bases: TGTGCCAGCAGTGTAGCCTACGAGCAGTACTTC. It encodes CASSVAYEQYF.

The chain is built from TRBV7-9 and TRBJ2-2, with TRBD1 matching 8 bases. The CDR3 length is 16 residues. Germline V CDR1 and CDR2: SEHNR, FQNEAQ (reference sequence). V lost 2 bases to trimming and J lost 6 bases; unmatched junction nucleotides: 8. The CDR3 spells CASSLSATGDAGELFF. The DNA for the CDR3 is TGTGCCAGCAGCTTATCCGCGACAGGGGATGCCGGGGAGCTGTTTTTT.

This clonotype was counted many times. This chain joins TRBV29-1 and TRBJ2-1; 9 bases align to TRBD2. Germline V gene data show CDR1 as SQVTM and CDR2 as ANQGSEA. The CDR3 extends over 15 amino acids. Trimming took 7 bases from V and 8 from J; bases not matched to a gene: 15. The CDR3 spells CSARGLALRGDEQFF. The CDR3 DNA sequence: TGCAGCGCCCGGGGACTAGCCCTAAGAGGGGATGAGCAGTTCTTC.

The V call is TRBV7-9, the J call TRBJ2-6; D may be TRBD2 (5 bases). Germline V gene data show CDR1 as SEHNR and CDR2 as FQNEAQ (reference sequence). The V and J ends lost 8 bases and 4 bases respectively, with 15 bases between them. The CDR3 consists of 15 residues. For the CDR3, the DNA is TGTGCCAGCGGAAGCGACTACGCAGGGGCCAACGTCCTGACTTTC. Translation: CASGSDYAGANVLTF.

This clonotype appeared many times. The chain uses TRBV20-1 and TRBJ2-7; weak D call: TRBD2 (6 bases). The CDR3 extends over 13 amino acids. Trimming took 2 bases from V and 3 from J, leaving 11 bases between them. Per germline, CDR1 DFQATT and CDR2 SNEGSKA (reference sequence). The CDR3 bases are TGCAGTGCTAGACTGGACTACGGCTACGAGCAGTACTTC. It codes for CSARLDYGYEQYF.

This clonotype has at least ten counts. The gene calls are TRBV7-8 and TRBJ2-7; 11 bases are shared with TRBD2. The junction had 9 bases not matched to a gene; V was cut back by 3 bases and J by 5 bases. Germline V gene sequence: CDR1 SGHVS, CDR2 FQNEAQ. The CDR3 runs 16 residues. The CDR3 DNA is TGTGCCAGCAGCTTGGACAATTCACTAGCGGGAGACGAGCAGTACTTC. Encoded protein: CASSLDNSLAGDEQYF.

This clonotype has more than one count but fewer than ten. The chain carries TRBV7-8 and TRBJ2-1; TRBD2 aligns across 10 bases. CDR1 is SGHVS and CDR2 is FQNEAQ in the germline V gene. J was trimmed by 9 bases and V by 3 bases; bases with no gene match: 8. The CDR3 spans 15 residues. Here the CDR3 DNA reads TGTGCCAGCAGCTTTAGGCTAGCGGGAGTATCTGAGCAGTTCTTC. Amino acid sequence: CASSFRLAGVSEQFF.